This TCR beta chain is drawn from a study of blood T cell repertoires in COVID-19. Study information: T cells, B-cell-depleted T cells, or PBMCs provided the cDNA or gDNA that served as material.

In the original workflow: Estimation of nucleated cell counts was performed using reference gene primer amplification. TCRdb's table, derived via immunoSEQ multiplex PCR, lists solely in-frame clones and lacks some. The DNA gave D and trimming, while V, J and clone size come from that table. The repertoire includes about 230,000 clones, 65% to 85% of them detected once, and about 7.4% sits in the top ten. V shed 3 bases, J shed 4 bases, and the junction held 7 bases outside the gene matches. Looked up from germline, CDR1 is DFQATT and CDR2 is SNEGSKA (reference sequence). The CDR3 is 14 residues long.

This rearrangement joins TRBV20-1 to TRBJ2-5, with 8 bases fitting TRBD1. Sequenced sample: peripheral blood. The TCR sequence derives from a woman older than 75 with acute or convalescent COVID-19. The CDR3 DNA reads TGCAGTGCTAGTCCCAGGGGGCGCAGAGAGACCCAGTACTTC. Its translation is CSASPRGRRETQYF.